These T cell receptor beta chains were read from a single sample in a study of blood T cell repertoires in COVID-19. The table came from immunoSEQ multiplex PCR; TCRdb's copy has only in-frame clones and leaves some out. The sample has 76,000 or so clones, 90% to 95% seen once; the top ten hold about 6.1%. The sequenced sample consisted of peripheral blood. Receptor source: a human donor in a cohort sampled during active COVID-19. Both conserved end residues are trimmed from each CDR3. Fields, in order: J gene, V gene, CDR3 protein.

>TRBJ1-5|TRBV7-6
ASSPDSNQPQH
>TRBJ1-3|TRBV30
AWRGSQGGRDTIY
>TRBJ2-3|TRBV6-4
ASSDSAGGQFTQY
>TRBJ1-1|TRBV30
AWSQSEGTEAF
>TRBJ2-2|TRBV5-4
ASSTRQGASGELF
>TRBJ2-7|TRBV7-2
ASSIREVSSYEQY
>TRBJ2-5|TRBV3-1/TRBV3-2
ASSLAATPGTQY
>TRBJ1-4|TRBV19
ASSPGQGWEKLF
>TRBJ1-1|TRBV7-8
ASNLQGGTEAF
>TRBJ2-3|TRBV4-1
ASSQRTGVDTQY
>TRBJ1-6|TRBV21-1
ASSPRDRGHEGTPLH
>TRBJ2-7|TRBV5-8
ASSSGTVLPYEQY
>TRBJ2-7|TRBV7-9
ASSLDWYGQGLYEQY
>TRBJ2-6|TRBV13
ASSLGSRVSGANVLT
>TRBJ2-3|TRBV3-1/TRBV3-2
ASSQRGSTDTQY
>TRBJ1-2|TRBV30
AGTRTGGRGYT
>TRBJ1-5|TRBV5-8
ATALPGNSNQPQH
>TRBJ2-1|TRBV4-2
ASSQKSGSSYNEQF
>TRBJ1-4|TRBV6-4
ASSADRGNEKLF
>TRBJ2-6|TRBV7-3
ASTSGSGANVLT
>TRBJ2-1|TRBV7-9
ASVRGGSYNEQF
>TRBJ2-2|TRBV19
ASSPRTSGGTNLDTGELF
>TRBJ1-6|TRBV11-2
ASSLLRDSGNSPLH
>TRBJ2-2|TRBV5-6
ASSPLTGSSTGELF
>TRBJ2-7|TRBV2
ASSEPQVAGGYPLMGDEQY
>TRBJ2-7|TRBV15
ATSRDVSYSSYEQY
>TRBJ1-2|TRBV7-3
ASSPEVDRASSYGYT
>TRBJ1-2|TRBV4-3
ASSQASGQGRYGYT
>TRBJ2-7|TRBV3-1/TRBV3-2
ASSQDSVGSYEQY
>TRBJ1-6|TRBV9
ASSSPTAGPYNSPLH
>TRBJ2-3|TRBV25-1
ASSSNVLSPTDTQY
>TRBJ2-3|TRBV7-3
ASSPMESVAVTDTQY
>TRBJ2-7|TRBV3-1/TRBV3-2
ASSQGQGAQGEQY
>TRBJ2-1|TRBV21-1
ASSTRGSGGNNEQF
>TRBJ2-1|TRBV6-2/TRBV6-3
ASSYLPNNEQF
>TRBJ2-2|TRBV18
ASSPVLNTGELF
>TRBJ2-7|TRBV21-1
ASKQGWNEQY
>TRBJ2-7|TRBV11-2
ASSSSDRFNEQY
>TRBJ1-1|TRBV4-3
ASSHQEDSAEAF
>TRBJ2-3|TRBV3-1/TRBV3-2
ASSPGLAGVGTQY
>TRBJ1-2|TRBV5-1
ASSTGAVYGYT
>TRBJ2-7|TRBV10-2
ASLTGGGYEQY
>TRBJ2-7|TRBV19
ASSIWQGAEQY
>TRBJ1-2|TRBV19
ASSGQGLYGYT
>TRBJ1-3|TRBV11-2
ASSPPYSGNTIY
>TRBJ2-2|TRBV25-1
ASSDSHEGGELF